The TCR beta chain under discussion was sequenced for a study of control samples from healthy donors and cancer patients. Sequenced by immunoSEQ multiplex PCR; TCRdb stores in-frame clones only, minus some. The sample lists roughly 190,000 clones, 75% to 95% occurring once. The V gene's germline CDR1 is SEHNR and CDR2 FQNEAQ (reference sequence). This CDR3 is 13 amino acids long. V lost 5 bases and J lost 7; bases outside the gene matches: 4. Specimen: blood. The chain links TRBV7-9 to TRBJ2-1, with 8 bases aligning to TRBD1. The receptor was isolated from a woman aged 30 to 39 in good health. The CDR3 reads CASSLTGANEQFF. The CDR3 DNA reads TGTGCCAGCAGCCTGACAGGGGCAAATGAGCAGTTCTTC.